The 12 T cell receptor beta chains below come from one sample, sequenced in a study of T cell changes during pregnancy in multiple sclerosis. Here immunoSEQ multiplex PCR was the method, and the copy in TCRdb shows in-frame clones only, minus some. The sample yields about 110,000 clones, 90% to 95% seen once. Sequencing used peripheral blood, obtained in the third trimester of pregnancy. The receptors were sampled from a female donor with multiple sclerosis, enrolled in a pregnancy study.

The rearrangement joins TRBV10-3 to TRBJ2-7, with D maybe TRBD1 (6 bases). Trimming removed 5 bases from V and 0 bases from J, with 11 bases in between. In germline, CDR1 is ENHRY, CDR2 SYGVKD. The CDR3 sequence is 14 residues long. Here the CDR3 DNA reads TGTGCCATCAGTCAGGACAGCGTCTCCTACGAGCAGTACTTC. This translates into CAISQDSVSYEQYF.

In nucleotides, the CDR3 is TGTGCCAGCTCACCTGCTCAGGGGGGAAGCTACGAGCAGTACTTC. Translated, it gives CASSPAQGGSYEQYF. The chain has TRBV18 and TRBJ2-7, with a possible D match to TRBD1 (7 bases). Trimming cost V 3 bases and J 3 bases, with 15 bases left between them. The CDR3 is 15 amino acids. Germline V gene sequence: CDR1 KGHSH, CDR2 LQKENI.

This sequence joins TRBV19 and TRBJ2-7, with 9 nucleotides matching TRBD1. Germline-derived CDR1 and CDR2 are LNHDA and SQIVND (reference sequence). Unmatched junction bases numbered 9, after V lost 8 bases and J lost 7 bases. The CDR3 spans 13 residues. For the CDR3, the DNA is TGTGCCAGTGGGTCCAGGGGACAGGGTGAGCAGTACTTC. Protein sequence: CASGSRGQGEQYF.

V and J are TRBV9 and TRBJ2-7; D not certain. The V end lost 4 bases, the J end lost 5 bases, and 10 bases lay between the germline ends. There are 12 residues in the CDR3. From germline, CDR1 is SGDLS and CDR2 YYNGEE. In DNA form, the CDR3 reads TGTGCCAGCAGCCTTGATTCGGACGAGCAGTACTTC. This gives the protein CASSLDSDEQYF.

V is TRBV10-1 and J is TRBJ2-3; the match to TRBD1 covers 9 bases. The germline V gene has CDR1 WNHNN and CDR2 SYGVQD (reference sequence). The length of the CDR3 is 15 residues. J lost 5 bases, V lost 2 bases, and 5 bases had no gene match. In DNA, the CDR3 is TGCGCCAGCAGTGAGCCGGGACAGGGAAGAGATACGCAGTATTTT. Translated, it gives CASSEPGQGRDTQYF.

This CDR3 reads CASSIGPGQGGRTGVEQFF. As DNA, the CDR3 is TGTGCCAGTAGTATAGGGCCGGGACAGGGCGGTCGAACGGGAGTTGAGCAGTTCTTC. The chain carries TRBV19 and TRBJ2-1, with 9 bases lining up with TRBD1. The CDR3 has 19 amino acids. The germline CDR1 and CDR2 sequences are LNHDA and SQIVND (reference sequence). With V trimmed by 1 base and J by 9 bases, 19 bases remained unmatched.

The chain links TRBV6-6 to TRBJ2-3, with TRBD1 matching over 8 bases. J gave up 0 bases and V 4 bases, and 3 bases lay outside the gene matches. Germline V gene data show CDR1 as MNHNY and CDR2 as SVGAGI (reference sequence). The CDR3 spans 15 residues. The CDR3 DNA sequence: TGTGCCAGCAGTTTTGACAGGGGTAGCACAGATACGCAGTATTTT. Translating gives CASSFDRGSTDTQYF.

This chain joins TRBV9 and TRBJ1-2, with D possibly TRBD1 on 6 matching bases. CDR3 size: 15 residues. Between the trimmed V and J ends, which lost 4 bases and 0 bases, there was a span of 13 bases. Per germline, CDR1 SGDLS and CDR2 YYNGEE. CDR3 nucleotides: TGTGCCAGCAGCCACCAGGACAGTCCTAACTATGGCTACACCTTC. This codes for CASSHQDSPNYGYTF.

This clone was seen just once. CDR3: CSARRDYGYTF. Here the CDR3 DNA reads TGCAGTGCCCGCCGGGACTATGGCTACACCTTC. This chain joins TRBV20-1 and TRBJ1-2; D not certain. V was cut by 6 bases and J by 3 bases, with 8 bases left in between. This CDR3 has 11 amino acids. Germline V CDR1 and CDR2: DFQATT, SNEGSKA (reference sequence).

The gene calls are TRBV7-6 and TRBJ2-1; a possible D gene is TRBD1 (5 bases). CDR1 is SGHVS, CDR2 FNYEAQ, per germline. The CDR3 consists of 15 residues. V gave up 3 bases and J gave up 2 bases, with 11 bases separating them. CDR3 region: CASSLGRFPYNEQFF. The CDR3 bases are TGTGCCAGCAGCTTGGGGCGGTTCCCCTACAATGAGCAGTTCTTC.

This rearrangement joins TRBV29-1 to TRBJ2-1; a possible D gene is TRBD2 (5 bases). Per germline, CDR1 SQVTM and CDR2 ANQGSEA. Trimming took off 1 base at V and 7 bases at J, with 11 bases between the two ends. This CDR3 has 13 amino acids. The CDR3 is CSVEGGVANEQFF. CDR3 sequence (DNA): TGCAGCGTTGAAGGGGGAGTCGCGAATGAGCAGTTCTTC.

The rearrangement links TRBV10-1 to TRBJ2-5, with 13 bases identical to TRBD2. V lost 2 bases to trimming and J lost 4 bases; unmatched junction nucleotides: 4. This CDR3 region has 16 residues. CDR1 and CDR2 (germline): WNHNN, SYGVQD (reference sequence). The CDR3 loop reads CASSEGLAGVGETQYF. CDR3 nucleotides: TGCGCCAGCAGTGAGGGACTAGCGGGAGTGGGAGAGACCCAGTACTTC.